This entry lists 22 T cell receptor beta chains sequenced from one sample in a study of blood T cell repertoires in COVID-19. Produced via immunoSEQ multiplex PCR; TCRdb's table is partial and in-frame only. There are around 130,000 clones in the sample; 88% occur only once, and approximately 2.3% lies in the top ten. Sequencing was done on a sample of peripheral blood. Source of these receptors: a man aged 70 or older with active COVID-19.

The gene calls are TRBV19 and TRBJ2-7; 9 bases agree with TRBD1. CDR1 is LNHDA and CDR2 is SQIVND in the germline V gene (reference sequence). V shed 10 bases, J shed 2 bases, and the junction held 12 bases outside the gene matches. The CDR3 spans 15 residues. The CDR3 loop is CATSPGQGPTYEQYF. The CDR3 DNA sequence: TGTGCCACATCGCCGGGACAGGGCCCGACCTACGAGCAGTACTTC.

The chain couples TRBV7-3 to TRBJ2-5; TRBD1 agrees at 8 bases. CDR3 size: 13 residues. V lost 4 bases, J lost 5 bases, and 3 bases stayed unmatched. Germline CDR1 and CDR2: SGHTA and FQGTGA. CDR3 protein: CASSSRTGETQYF. The CDR3 DNA reads as TGTGCCAGCAGCTCCCGGACAGGGGAGACCCAGTACTTC.

This clone showed up just a few times. The gene calls are TRBV6-6 and TRBJ2-5, with D possibly matching TRBD2 (6 bases). Germline V gene sequence: CDR1 MNHNY, CDR2 SVGAGI (reference sequence). The CDR3 consists of 15 residues. V was clipped by 7 bases and J by 0 bases, with 15 bases between them. CDR3 region: CASTFSERDQETQYF. CDR3 coding DNA: TGTGCCAGCACCTTCTCGGAGCGGGACCAAGAGACCCAGTACTTC.

The chain uses TRBV14 and TRBJ2-1, with a tentative D call TRBD2 (6 bases). Germline assignment: CDR1 SGHDN and CDR2 FVKESK. Trimming removed 1 base at V and 10 bases at J, with 20 bases between. CDR3 length: 16 amino acids. Here the CDR3 DNA reads TGTGCCAGCAGCCAAGTCGGTAGCGGATCGCGGTGGGAGCAGTTCTTC. Its protein product is CASSQVGSGSRWEQFF.

This chain joins TRBV11-3 and TRBJ2-2; 8 bases map to TRBD2. The CDR3 loop spans 15 amino acids. The trim removed 4 bases at V and 0 bases at J, leaving 1 base unmatched. Germline V gene lookup returns CDR1 SGHNT and CDR2 YENEEA. The CDR3 DNA reads as TGTGCCAGCAGCTCGGGGGGGGCGAACACCGGGGAGCTGTTTTTT. Protein: CASSSGGANTGELFF. Variable domain in full (rest from reference TRBV11-3 and TRBJ2-2): EAGVVQSPRYKIIEKKQPVAFWCNPISGHNTLYWYLQNLGQGPELLIRYENEEAVDDSQLPKDRFSAERLKGVDSTLKIQPAELGDSAVYLCASSSGGANTGELFFGEGSRLTVL.

In its sample, this clone was seen a few times. This chain uses TRBV28 with TRBJ1-1; the D gene is possibly TRBD1 (6 bases). V lost 6 bases and J lost 1, with 18 bases in between. The CDR3 runs 16 residues. Looked up from germline, CDR1 is MDHEN and CDR2 is SYDVKM. CDR3 nucleotide sequence: TGTGCCAGCAGACCTTATAAAACAGGGACGAACACTGAAGCTTTCTTT. This sequence encodes CASRPYKTGTNTEAFF.

The chain uses TRBV24-1 and TRBJ2-2; D may be TRBD2 (5 bases). The V gene's germline CDR1 is KGHDR and CDR2 SFDVKD. This CDR3 is built from 14 residues. Between the trimmed V and J ends, which lost 5 bases and 4 bases, there was a span of 10 bases. The CDR3 loop reads CATSALGSTGELFF. The CDR3 region has the DNA TGTGCCACCAGTGCCCTGGGGAGCACCGGGGAGCTGTTTTTT.

The chain recombines TRBV7-2 with TRBJ2-6; perhaps TRBD1 as D (5 bases). The V end was cut by 1 base, the J end by 0 bases, with 10 bases between. CDR1 and CDR2 (germline): SGHTA, FQGNSA. The CDR3 spans 17 residues. The CDR3 spells CASSLGSTGSGANVLTF. The DNA of the CDR3 is TGTGCCAGCAGCTTAGGATCCACAGGCTCTGGGGCCAACGTCCTGACTTTC.

The rearrangement links TRBV11-3 to TRBJ2-7, with 7 nucleotides matching TRBD1. CDR1 is SGHNT and CDR2 is YENEEA in the germline V gene. Trimming removed 0 bases from V and 3 bases from J; junction bases left unmatched: 5. CDR3 length: 15 residues. The DNA for the CDR3 is TGTGCCAGCAGCTTAGAACAGGGGAAGGACTACGAGCAGTACTTC. Its protein is CASSLEQGKDYEQYF.

V gene TRBV23-1 combines with J gene TRBJ2-2, with 8 bases identical to TRBD1. TRBV23-1 is an ORF, with its function uncertain. The CDR3 extends over 17 amino acids. The trim removed 3 bases at V and 2 bases at J, leaving 8 bases unmatched. Here the CDR3 reads CASSHGRGHSNTGELFF. DNA for the CDR3: TGCGCCAGCAGTCACGGCAGGGGGCACAGTAACACCGGGGAGCTGTTTTTT.

The chain has TRBV28 and TRBJ1-1; a weak D match, TRBD1 (5 bases). This CDR3 is 13 amino acids long. Trimming took 3 bases from V and 4 from J, leaving 9 bases between them. CDR1 and CDR2 (germline): MDHEN, SYDVKM. CDR3 region: CASSFRRATEAFF. The DNA of the CDR3 is TGTGCCAGCAGTTTCCGCAGGGCCACTGAAGCTTTCTTT.

The J gene is TRBJ2-5, the V gene TRBV25-1; D is possibly TRBD2 (7 bases). CDR1 and CDR2 (germline): MGHDK, SYGVNS. V lost 1 base to trimming and J lost 4 bases, with 13 bases between them. The CDR3 sequence is 15 residues long. CDR3 nucleotides: TGTGCCAGCAGTGAATCATGGGGGGGCGGAGAGACCCAGTACTTC. Residues: CASSESWGGGETQYF.

This sequence joins TRBV29-1 and TRBJ2-1; TRBD2 aligns across 11 bases. This CDR3 spans 15 amino acids. V shed 1 base, J shed 4 bases, and the junction held 3 bases outside the gene matches. Germline CDR1 and CDR2: SQVTM and ANQGSEA. The DNA of the CDR3 is TGCAGCGTTGAAGGGGGGACTAGCGGATACAATGAGCAGTTCTTC. It encodes CSVEGGTSGYNEQFF.

This rearrangement joins TRBV6-5 to TRBJ2-7, with TRBD2 matching over 8 bases. J lost 0 bases, V lost 0 bases, and 4 bases had no gene match. Germline CDR1 reads MNHEY; CDR2 reads SVGAGI. CDR3 length: 16 residues. In nucleotides, the CDR3 is TGTGCCAGCAGTTACTCTGCTAGCGGGTCCTCCTACGAGCAGTACTTC. Its translation is CASSYSASGSSYEQYF.

This clone has a handful of counts. Germline and junction disagree at one end, which may indicate a read error. The gene calls are TRBV7-7 and TRBJ2-5; a weak D match, TRBD2 (6 bases). Per the germline V gene, CDR1 is SSHAT and CDR2 is FNYEAQ (reference sequence). This CDR3 has 17 residues. CDR3 region: CASSLMSAGTLKETQYF. The CDR3 coding sequence is TGTGCTAGCAGCTTAATGTCGGCCGGGACTTTAAAAGAGACCCAGTACTTC.

This clone appeared a single time. The gene calls are TRBV4-1 and TRBJ2-1; 8 bases match TRBD1. The CDR3 totals 17 residues. After removal of 3 bases from V and 2 bases from J, the junction contained 9 bases not matched to a gene. Germline V gene lookup returns CDR1 MGHRA and CDR2 YSYEKL. CDR3: CASSQAVTGGPYNEQFF. CDR3 bases: TGCGCCAGCAGCCAGGCAGTAACAGGGGGGCCCTACAATGAGCAGTTCTTC.

DNA of the CDR3: TGTGCCTGGACGACGGGGACAGCTTACCTCCGAGGGGGCTACACCTTC. Translated: CAWTTGTAYLRGGYTF. The chain recombines TRBV30 with TRBJ1-2; TRBD1 aligns across 7 bases. With V trimmed by 4 bases and J by 8 bases, 19 bases remained unmatched. CDR1 is GTSNPN and CDR2 is SVGIG in the germline V gene (reference sequence). This CDR3 is 16 amino acids long.

The chain links TRBV19 to TRBJ1-5; D might be TRBD1 (5 bases). V lost 9 bases and J lost 2, with 11 bases in between. This CDR3 has 13 residues. Germline CDR1 LNHDA, CDR2 SQIVND (reference sequence). This CDR3 reads CASLDTGNQPQHF. CDR3 in DNA: TGTGCCAGCTTGGACACCGGCAATCAGCCCCAGCATTTT.

The chain carries TRBV7-2 and TRBJ1-1, with D uncertain. Trimming shortened V by 3 bases and J by 5 bases, and 10 bases separated the two germline ends. The germline CDR1 and CDR2 sequences are SGHTA and FQGNSA. The CDR3 extends over 13 amino acids. The CDR3 nucleotides are TGTGCCAGCAGCTTTCAGTTAACGACTGAAGCTTTCTTT. This gives the protein CASSFQLTTEAFF.

The genes are TRBV9 and TRBJ1-2, with D possibly being TRBD1 (6 bases). The germline V gene has CDR1 SGDLS and CDR2 YYNGEE. V lost 0 bases and J 6 bases, leaving 15 bases between the germline ends. The CDR3 length is 15 residues. This CDR3 is CASSVGFRGADGYTF. CDR3 nucleotides: TGTGCCAGCAGCGTAGGTTTCAGGGGCGCCGATGGCTACACCTTC. Drawing the rest from reference TRBV9 and TRBJ1-2, the complete variable domain is DSGVTQTPKHLITATGQRVTLRCSPRSGDLSVYWYQQSLDQGLQFLIQYYNGEERAKGNILERFSAQQFPDLHSELNLSSLELGDSALYFCASSVGFRGADGYTFGSGTRLTVV.

The chain employs TRBV6-1 and TRBJ2-7; D may be TRBD1 (7 bases). V was pared by 1 base and J by 4 bases, with 11 bases between. The CDR3 totals 14 residues. Germline V gene data show CDR1 as MNHNS and CDR2 as SASEGT. CDR3 residues: CASSEGTGGYEQYF. Written as DNA, the CDR3 is TGTGCCAGCAGTGAAGGGACAGGAGGGTACGAGCAGTACTTC.

V is TRBV19 and J is TRBJ2-3; 11 nucleotides agree with TRBD1. The V gene end was trimmed by 6 bases and the J gene end by 5 bases; junction bases not matched to a gene: 4. Germline CDR1 reads LNHDA; CDR2 reads SQIVND (reference sequence). The CDR3 is made up of 14 amino acids. The chain's CDR3 is CASRDRGRLDTQYF. CDR3 nucleotides: TGTGCCAGTAGGGACAGGGGGCGCTTAGATACGCAGTATTTT.